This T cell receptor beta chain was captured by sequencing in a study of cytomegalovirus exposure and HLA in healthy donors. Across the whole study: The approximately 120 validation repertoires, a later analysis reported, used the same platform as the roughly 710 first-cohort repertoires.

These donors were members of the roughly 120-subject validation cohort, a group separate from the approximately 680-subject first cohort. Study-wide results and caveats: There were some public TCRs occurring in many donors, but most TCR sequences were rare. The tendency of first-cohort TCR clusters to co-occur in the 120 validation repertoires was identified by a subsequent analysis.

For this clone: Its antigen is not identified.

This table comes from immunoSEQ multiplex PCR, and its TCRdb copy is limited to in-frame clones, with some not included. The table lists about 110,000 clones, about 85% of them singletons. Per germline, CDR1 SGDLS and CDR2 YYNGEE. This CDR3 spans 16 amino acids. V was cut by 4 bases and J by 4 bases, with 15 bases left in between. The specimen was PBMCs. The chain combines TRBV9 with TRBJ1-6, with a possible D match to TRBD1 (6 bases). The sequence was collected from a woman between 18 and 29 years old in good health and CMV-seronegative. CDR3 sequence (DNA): TGTGCCAGCAGCCCATTGGACAGCGGTTATAATTCACCCCTCCACTTT. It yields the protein CASSPLDSGYNSPLHF. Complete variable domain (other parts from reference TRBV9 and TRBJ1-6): DSGVTQTPKHLITATGQRVTLRCSPRSGDLSVYWYQQSLDQGLQFLIQYYNGEERAKGNILERFSAQQFPDLHSELNLSSLELGDSALYFCASSPLDSGYNSPLHFGNGTRLTVT.